The text below deals with one T cell receptor beta chain. Germline V gene lookup returns CDR1 SGHNT and CDR2 YENEEA. The CDR3 covers 16 residues. The V end lost 0 bases, the J end lost 1 base, and 9 bases lay between the germline ends. Cohorts were determined from participant-reported clinical history. This sample was included in a study of blood T cell repertoires in COVID-19. About the study: Sites in the United States, Italy and Spain provided acute and convalescent COVID-19 samples. PBMCs, B-cell-depleted T cells, or T cells provided the cDNA or gDNA that made up the material.

Assay used: immunoSEQ multiplex PCR; TCRdb lists only in-frame clones, some missing. Here the sample spans 88,000 or so clones, around 89% being singletons. The receptor's source is a woman aged 50 to 65 with acute COVID-19. Sequenced: PBMCs or T cells enriched from blood (not recorded which). The chain recombines TRBV11-3 with TRBJ2-2; D not resolved. DNA of the CDR3: TGTGCCAGCAGCTTAGAGACCAGGTTGAACACCGGGGAGCTGTTTTTT. Encoded protein: CASSLETRLNTGELFF.